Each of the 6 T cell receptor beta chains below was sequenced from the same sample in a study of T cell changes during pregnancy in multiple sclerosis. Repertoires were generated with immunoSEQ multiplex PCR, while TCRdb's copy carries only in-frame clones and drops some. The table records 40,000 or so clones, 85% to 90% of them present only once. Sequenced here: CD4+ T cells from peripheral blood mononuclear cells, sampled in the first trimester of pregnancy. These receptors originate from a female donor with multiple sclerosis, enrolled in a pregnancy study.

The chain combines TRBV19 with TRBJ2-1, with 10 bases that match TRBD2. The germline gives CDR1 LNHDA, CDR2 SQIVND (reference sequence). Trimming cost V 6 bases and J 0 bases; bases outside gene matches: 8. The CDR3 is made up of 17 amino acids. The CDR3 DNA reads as TGTGCCAGTAGCCGGACTAGCGGCTCCAGCTCCTACAATGAGCAGTTCTTC. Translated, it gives CASSRTSGSSSYNEQFF. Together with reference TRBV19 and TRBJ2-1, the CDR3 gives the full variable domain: DGGITQSPKYLFRKEGQNVTLSCEQNLNHDAMYWYRQDPGQGLRLIYYSQIVNDFQKGDIAEGYSVSREKKESFPLTVTSAQKNPTAFYLCASSRTSGSSSYNEQFFGPGTRLTVL.

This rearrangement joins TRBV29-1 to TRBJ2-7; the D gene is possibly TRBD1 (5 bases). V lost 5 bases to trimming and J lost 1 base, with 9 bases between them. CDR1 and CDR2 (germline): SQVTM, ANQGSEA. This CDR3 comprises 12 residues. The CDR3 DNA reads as TGCAGCGTTAGCAGACAGTCCTACGAGCAGTACTTC. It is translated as CSVSRQSYEQYF.

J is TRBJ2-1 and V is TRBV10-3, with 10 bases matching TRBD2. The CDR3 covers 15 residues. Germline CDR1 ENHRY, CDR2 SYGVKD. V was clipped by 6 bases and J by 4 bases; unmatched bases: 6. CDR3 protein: CAIRSGTSEYNEQFF. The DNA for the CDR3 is TGTGCCATCAGGTCCGGGACTAGCGAGTACAATGAGCAGTTCTTC.

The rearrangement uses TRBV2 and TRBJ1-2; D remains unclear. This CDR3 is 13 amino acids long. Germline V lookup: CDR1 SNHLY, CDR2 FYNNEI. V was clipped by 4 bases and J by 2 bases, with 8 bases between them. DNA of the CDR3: TGTGCCAGCAGTGCGCAGACAAACTATGGCTACACCTTC. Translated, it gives CASSAQTNYGYTF.

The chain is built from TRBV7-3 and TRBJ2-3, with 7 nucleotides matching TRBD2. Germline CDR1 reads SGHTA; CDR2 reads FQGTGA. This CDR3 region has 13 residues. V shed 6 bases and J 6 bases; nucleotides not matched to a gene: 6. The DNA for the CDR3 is TGTGCCAGCAGTCTCAGGCGGGGGGATACGCAGTATTTT. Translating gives CASSLRRGDTQYF.

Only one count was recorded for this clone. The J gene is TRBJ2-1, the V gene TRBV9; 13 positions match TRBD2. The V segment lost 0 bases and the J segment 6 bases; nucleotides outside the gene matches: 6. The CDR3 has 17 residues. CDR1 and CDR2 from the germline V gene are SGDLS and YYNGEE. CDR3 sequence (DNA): TGTGCCAGCAGCGTAGGCAGGGGACTAGCGGGAAGCAATGAGCAGTTCTTC. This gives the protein CASSVGRGLAGSNEQFF.